This T cell receptor (beta chain) was recorded in a study of beta chain features in type 1 diabetes. This clone has more than one count but fewer than ten. Its antigen remains unidentified. There was one heparinised blood draw per donor, averaging about 110 mL. Sorted cells reached over 95% purity in every population. Findings and caveats of the study: For patients, the naive, central memory and Treg TCRB repertoires appeared more alike than for healthy donors. For patients and controls alike, PCR might favor shorter templates to the same degree.

Since all of the isolated RNA was reverse transcribed, expressed TCRB transcripts were what got sequenced. Generated by immunoSEQ multiplex PCR, the TCRdb table keeps only in-frame clones and is missing some. The data contain roughly 300,000 clones, 13% to 15% of them singletons. The sequence derives from a man aged 30-40 years in good health. Specimen: central memory CD4+ T cells from blood.

The chain's CDR3 is CASSPPGGGRQPQHF. The CDR3 DNA reads TGTGCCAGCTCACCACCCGGGGGAGGACGTCAGCCCCAGCATTTT. The V gene is TRBV18, the J gene TRBJ1-5; a possible D gene is TRBD1 (5 bases). The CDR3 runs 15 residues. The V and J ends lost 0 bases and 6 bases respectively, with 12 bases between them. Per the germline V gene, CDR1 is KGHSH and CDR2 is LQKENI.